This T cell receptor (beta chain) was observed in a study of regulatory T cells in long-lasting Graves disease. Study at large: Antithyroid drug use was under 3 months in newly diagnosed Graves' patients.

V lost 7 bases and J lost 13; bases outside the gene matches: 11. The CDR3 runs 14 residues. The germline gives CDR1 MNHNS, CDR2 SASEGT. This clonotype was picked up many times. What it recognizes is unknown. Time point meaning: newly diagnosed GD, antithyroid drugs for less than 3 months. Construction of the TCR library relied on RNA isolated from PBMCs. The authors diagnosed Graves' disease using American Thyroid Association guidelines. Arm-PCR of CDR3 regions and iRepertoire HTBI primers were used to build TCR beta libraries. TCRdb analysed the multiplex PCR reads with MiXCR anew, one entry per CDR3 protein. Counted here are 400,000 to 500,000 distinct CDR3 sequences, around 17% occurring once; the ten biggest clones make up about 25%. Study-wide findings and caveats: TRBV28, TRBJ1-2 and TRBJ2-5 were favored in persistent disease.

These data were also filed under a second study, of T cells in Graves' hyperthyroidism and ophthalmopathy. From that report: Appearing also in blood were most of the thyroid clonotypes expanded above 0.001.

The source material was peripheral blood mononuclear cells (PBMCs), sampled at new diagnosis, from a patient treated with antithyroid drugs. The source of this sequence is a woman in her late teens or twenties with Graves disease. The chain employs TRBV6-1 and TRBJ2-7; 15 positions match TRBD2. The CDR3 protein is CASTQGTSGRPLYF. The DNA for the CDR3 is TGTGCCAGCACCCAGGGGACTAGCGGGAGGCCGCTCTACTTC.